The 31 T cell receptor beta chains listed next were all sequenced from one sample in a study of CD8+CD57+ T cells in acquired aplastic anemia. Genomic DNA templated the TCR beta VDJ and CDR3 profiling. One entry per CDR3 protein results from TCRdb running MiXCR on the reads. The sample lists under 200,000 distinct CDR3 sequences; less than 50% were seen once. The sequenced patients had an expansion of CD8+CD57+ cells seen by flow cytometry. The sequenced sample was sorted CD4+, CD8+, or CD8+CD57+ T cells (not recorded which) from PBMCs. These TCRs come from a human donor with aplastic anemia.

This clonotype is medium-sized. The rearrangement uses TRBV29-1 and TRBJ1-2; no firm D call. CDR1 SQVTM and CDR2 ANQGSEA come from the germline V gene. V shed 5 bases and J shed 0 bases, with 10 bases lying between them. CDR3 length: 13 amino acids. CDR3 amino acids: CSVLHGTNYGYTF. The CDR3 coding sequence is TGCAGCGTTCTCCACGGTACTAACTATGGCTACACCTTC.

This clonotype is a singleton in its sample. The gene calls are TRBV29-1 and TRBJ1-1; the D is unclear. V was pared by 6 bases and J by 7 bases, with 9 bases between. Germline V gives CDR1 SQVTM, CDR2 ANQGSEA. This CDR3 is 10 amino acids long. The CDR3 DNA reads as TGCAGCGTGGCCGATATTGAAGCTTTCTTT. Protein sequence: CSVADIEAFF.

There are a few counts of this clonotype. V gene TRBV10-3 combines with J gene TRBJ2-7; D gene ambiguous. The germline CDR1 and CDR2 sequences are ENHRY and SYGVKD. V was trimmed by 4 bases and J by 3 bases, leaving 10 bases between them. The CDR3 sequence is 13 residues long. DNA for the CDR3: TGTGCCATCAGTGGTGGAATAGACTACGAGCAGTACTTC. This codes for CAISGGIDYEQYF.

This rearrangement joins TRBV19 to TRBJ2-1; D call uncertain. V was shortened by 5 bases and J by 5 bases, with 13 bases between the two germline ends. Germline V lookup: CDR1 LNHDA, CDR2 SQIVND (reference sequence). The CDR3 is 14 amino acids. The DNA of the CDR3 is TGTGCCAGTAGTCGCGGTAACAAAAACAATGAGCAGTTCTTC. Protein sequence: CASSRGNKNNEQFF.

This clonotype came up many times. The chain joins TRBV7-9 to TRBJ1-6; D gene ambiguous. Germline-derived CDR1 and CDR2 are SEHNR and FQNEAQ (reference sequence). V lost 2 bases and J lost 8, with 4 bases in between. This CDR3 contains 12 residues. This chain's CDR3 is CASSLKDSPLHF. CDR3 sequence (DNA): TGTGCCAGCAGCTTAAAGGATTCACCCCTCCACTTT.

At least ten counts were recorded for this clonotype. The chain uses TRBV4-1 and TRBJ2-7, with TRBD1 as a possible D gene (6 bases). The CDR3 runs to 14 residues. Germline assignment: CDR1 MGHRA and CDR2 YSYEKL. V lost 0 bases to trimming and J lost 3 bases, with 9 bases between them. The chain's CDR3 is CASSQDPDSYEQYF. CDR3 bases: TGCGCCAGCAGCCAAGACCCGGACAGCTACGAGCAGTACTTC.

The chain employs TRBV20-1 and TRBJ2-3, with TRBD1 matching 8 bases. The CDR3 extends over 14 amino acids. V gave up 6 bases and J gave up 2 bases; unmatched junction bases: 7. The germline V gene encodes CDR1 DFQATT and CDR2 SNEGSKA (reference sequence). CDR3 protein: CSALQQGATDTQYF. The CDR3, as DNA: TGCAGTGCACTTCAGCAGGGGGCCACAGATACGCAGTATTTT.

The rearrangement joins TRBV7-8 to TRBJ1-5, with unresolved D. This CDR3 region has 14 residues. Trimming cost V 10 bases and J 6 bases, with 19 bases left between them. The germline gives CDR1 SGHVS, CDR2 FQNEAQ. The chain's CDR3 is CATTRGGGGQPQHF. The DNA of the CDR3 is TGTGCCACCACCCGGGGTGGCGGCGGTCAGCCCCAGCATTTT.

The gene calls are TRBV24-1 and TRBJ2-7; D is ambiguous. V dropped 2 bases and J dropped 3 bases, with 13 bases sitting between them. CDR1 is KGHDR, CDR2 SFDVKD, per germline. The CDR3 totals 15 residues. The CDR3 DNA sequence: TGTGCCACCAGTGATTCCAGTTCTATTGGCTACGAGCAGTACTTC. This gives the protein CATSDSSSIGYEQYF.

V is TRBV10-3 and J is TRBJ2-7; D is perhaps TRBD2 (5 bases). The CDR3 has 15 amino acids. The germline CDR1 and CDR2 sequences are ENHRY and SYGVKD. The germline V and J ends were trimmed by 0 bases and 0 bases, with 9 bases remaining between them. The CDR3 loop reads CAISESDSSSYEQYF. CDR3 in DNA: TGTGCCATCAGTGAGTCGGACTCGAGCTCCTACGAGCAGTACTTC.

The chain uses TRBV6-1 and TRBJ1-3, with D tentatively TRBD1 (5 bases). Germline V CDR1 and CDR2: MNHNS, SASEGT. Trimming stripped 5 bases from V and 0 bases from J, with 17 bases between. The length of the CDR3 is 17 residues. CDR3 bases: TGTGCCAGCAGTCGACTGACAGACCCTTCCTCTGGAAACACCATATATTTT. Encoded protein: CASSRLTDPSSGNTIYF.

In this sample, this clonotype turned up many times. This chain uses TRBV3-1 with TRBJ1-6, with D unresolved. Germline V gene lookup returns CDR1 LGHDT and CDR2 YNNKEL (reference sequence). The ends were cut back, 6 bases at V and 6 bases at J, with 15 bases in the middle. This CDR3 comprises 15 residues. CDR3 sequence reads: CASSRRRPGNSPLHF. The CDR3 DNA follows: TGTGCCAGCAGTAGAAGGCGACCTGGTAATTCACCCCTCCACTTT.

On this clonotype: The germline gene is not matched at one end of the junction; a read error may be the cause. CDR3 residues: CAGDRENSEAFF. The DNA for the CDR3 is TGTGCCGGCGATCGGGAGAACAGTGAAGCTTTCTTT. This chain connects TRBV2 to TRBJ1-1; unclear D gene. CDR3 size: 12 residues. CDR1 is SNHLY, CDR2 FYNNEI, per germline. Complete variable domain (other parts from reference TRBV2 and TRBJ1-1): EPEVTQTPSHQVTQMGQEVILRCVPISNHLYFYWYRQILGQKVEFLVSFYNNEISEKSEIFDDQFSVERPDGSNFTLKIRSTKLEDSAMYFCAGDRENSEAFFGQGTRLTVV.

The genes are TRBV12-3 or TRBV12-4 and TRBJ1-2; D unresolved. Trimming took off 3 bases at V and 6 bases at J, with 5 bases between the two ends. The CDR3 length is 11 residues. The CDR3: CASSFGDGYTF. The CDR3 DNA is TGTGCCAGCAGTTTTGGCGATGGCTACACCTTC.

The chain links TRBV7-9 to TRBJ2-7; unclear D gene. V lost 5 bases and J lost 5, with 4 bases in between. The CDR3 covers 10 residues. CDR1 and CDR2 from the germline V gene are SEHNR and FQNEAQ (reference sequence). This CDR3 is CASSHDEQYF. CDR3 nucleotides: TGTGCCAGCAGCCACGACGAGCAGTACTTC.

There are many counts of this clonotype. The chain couples TRBV11-1 to TRBJ1-2, with D perhaps matching TRBD1 (5 bases). Germline V lookup: CDR1 SGHAT, CDR2 FQDESV (reference sequence). The CDR3 loop spans 15 amino acids. V lost 0 bases to trimming and J lost 8 bases, with 16 bases between them. CDR3 sequence reads: CASSLAGGNFLGYTF. DNA of the CDR3: TGTGCCAGCAGCTTAGCGGGGGGGAACTTCTTGGGCTACACCTTC.

This clonotype was picked up a small number of times. CDR3 region: CATSLLDNEQFF. The DNA of the CDR3 is TGTGCCACCAGCCTACTTGACAATGAGCAGTTCTTC. The V call is TRBV24-1, the J call TRBJ2-1; no firm D call. CDR3 length equals 12 residues. The V gene's germline CDR1 is KGHDR and CDR2 SFDVKD. V was cut by 7 bases and J by 5 bases, with 8 bases left in between.

This clonotype was observed many times. The CDR3 DNA sequence: TGCAGTGCTCACACAGGGGGCGGCAATCAGCCCCAGCATTTT. This sequence encodes CSAHTGGGNQPQHF. V usage is TRBV20-1 and J usage is TRBJ1-5; 9 nucleotides line up with TRBD1. V dropped 5 bases and J dropped 2; count of bases not matched to a gene: 4. Per the germline V gene, CDR1 is DFQATT and CDR2 is SNEGSKA (reference sequence). This CDR3 comprises 14 residues.

This clonotype was counted many times. The chain employs TRBV2 and TRBJ1-1, with D unresolved. V lost 3 bases, J lost 7 bases, and 9 bases lay in between. The CDR3 extends over 12 amino acids. Germline V CDR1 and CDR2: SNHLY, FYNNEI. The CDR3 nucleotides read TGTGCCAGCAGTGATTCAACATATGAAGCTTTCTTT. Translating it yields CASSDSTYEAFF.

This clonotype has at least ten counts. V gene TRBV10-3 combines with J gene TRBJ1-3, with D unresolved. This CDR3 has 14 amino acids. Germline CDR1 ENHRY, CDR2 SYGVKD. Trimming cost V 2 bases and J 4 bases, with 9 bases left between them. The CDR3 region has the DNA TGTGCCATCAGTGAGCGGCTCTTGGGAAACACCATATATTTT. Protein product: CAISERLLGNTIYF.

J is TRBJ2-5 and V is TRBV27; maybe TRBD1 (8 bases). The CDR3 spans 15 residues. The V gene lost 2 bases and the J gene lost 9 bases, with 19 bases spanning the gap. Germline loops: CDR1 MNHEY, CDR2 SMNVEV (reference sequence). CDR3 DNA: TGTGCCAGCAGTTTAACGGACAGGGCGGGGGAGGCCCAGTACTTC. Its protein is CASSLTDRAGEAQYF.

V gene TRBV29-1 combines with J gene TRBJ1-2; TRBD1 matches at 10 bases. The V gene's germline CDR1 is SQVTM and CDR2 ANQGSEA. Losses at the gene ends were 0 bases for V and 3 bases for J; bases not matched to a gene: 4. This CDR3 is 15 amino acids long. DNA of the CDR3: TGCAGCGTTGAAGATCTGGGACAGGGGTACTATGGCTACACCTTC. Its protein is CSVEDLGQGYYGYTF.

This clonotype was observed a few times. This sequence joins TRBV20-1 and TRBJ1-1; maybe TRBD1 (6 bases). The CDR3 extends over 12 amino acids. V was trimmed by 3 bases and J by 3 bases, leaving 8 bases between them. Germline V lookup: CDR1 DFQATT, CDR2 SNEGSKA (reference sequence). CDR3 sequence: CSASQGHTEAFF. In nucleotides, the CDR3 is TGCAGTGCTAGCCAGGGGCACACTGAAGCTTTCTTT.

In this sample, this clonotype turned up a few times. This rearrangement joins TRBV7-9 to TRBJ2-7, with unresolved D. V shed 8 bases and J shed 4 bases, with 6 bases lying between them. CDR3 length: 10 residues. The germline V gene encodes CDR1 SEHNR and CDR2 FQNEAQ (reference sequence). The CDR3 spells CASGVYEQYF. The DNA for the CDR3 is TGTGCCAGCGGGGTGTACGAGCAGTACTTC.

This clonotype was seen just once. A much larger clone lies a single base off, so this may be a read error. This chain links TRBV10-1 with TRBJ1-3; D is uncertain. Germline V gene sequence: CDR1 WNHNN, CDR2 SYGVQD (reference sequence). The CDR3 runs 17 residues. The CDR3 DNA is TGCGCCAGCAGCCAAGAGGCTCTAAGTAGCTCTAGAAACACCATATATTTT. Translation: CASSQEALSSSRNTIYF.

In this sample, this clonotype turned up a few times. CDR3 DNA sequence: TGTGCCAGTAGTATGCGCAGAACCCAAGAGACCCAGTACTTC. As protein: CASSMRRTQETQYF. J is TRBJ2-5 and V is TRBV19; no reliable D call. Germline CDR1 reads LNHDA; CDR2 reads SQIVND (reference sequence). The CDR3 length is 14 residues. V lost 3 bases and J lost 1, with 9 bases in between.

The gene calls are TRBV29-1 and TRBJ1-2, with no clear D. The CDR3 totals 13 residues. CDR1 and CDR2 from the germline V gene are SQVTM and ANQGSEA. Trimming left V 0 bases short and J 0 bases short, with 5 bases between. The CDR3 protein is CSVEEGTNYGYTF. CDR3 DNA sequence: TGCAGCGTTGAAGAGGGAACTAACTATGGCTACACCTTC.

This clonotype appeared many times. The chain recombines TRBV9 with TRBJ1-2; D gene uncertain. Trimming stripped 4 bases from V and 8 bases from J, with 21 bases between. This CDR3 is 15 amino acids long. CDR1 and CDR2 from the germline V gene are SGDLS and YYNGEE. The CDR3 sequence: CASSPARPTDGGYTF. The DNA of the CDR3 is TGTGCCAGCAGCCCCGCTAGGCCGACGGACGGGGGCTACACCTTC.

This clonotype was detected many times. The V and J genes are TRBV5-1 and TRBJ2-5, with D tentatively TRBD2 (6 bases). CDR1 and CDR2 from the germline V gene are SGHRS and YFSETQ. This CDR3 has 13 residues. The V and J ends lost 8 bases and 1 base respectively, with 12 bases between them. Here the CDR3 DNA reads TGCGCCAGTCGGAGGGGCTTCCAAGAGACCCAGTACTTC. Protein sequence: CASRRGFQETQYF.

This clonotype was counted between two and nine times. The V gene is TRBV11-2, the J gene TRBJ2-5; tentatively, D is TRBD2 (5 bases). Looked up from germline, CDR1 is SGHAT and CDR2 is FQNNGV. This CDR3 is 14 amino acids long. V was shortened by 4 bases and J by 4 bases, with 13 bases between the two germline ends. This CDR3 reads CASSSPSGGETQYF. The CDR3 nucleotides are TGTGCCAGCAGCTCACCCAGCGGAGGAGAGACCCAGTACTTC.

The table lists this clonotype with many counts. The V call is TRBV29-1, the J call TRBJ2-7; 11 bases are shared with TRBD2. The germline V gene has CDR1 SQVTM and CDR2 ANQGSEA. The CDR3 consists of 15 residues. After removal of 1 base from V and 5 bases from J, the junction contained 7 bases not matched to a gene. CDR3 residues: CSVEGSGLAVHEQYF. In nucleotides, the CDR3 is TGCAGCGTTGAAGGGTCGGGACTAGCGGTCCACGAGCAGTACTTC.